The 22 T cell receptor beta chains given below trace back to one sample, sequenced in a study of beta chain features in type 1 diabetes. Study outcomes and limitations: All four CD4+ subsets from Type 1 diabetes patients carried moderately but significantly shorter TCRB CDR3s.

These receptors' targets are unknown. All of the isolated RNA was reverse transcribed, so expressed TCRB transcripts were sequenced. Assay used: immunoSEQ multiplex PCR; TCRdb lists only in-frame clones, some missing. The sample carries over 13,000 clones, 60% to 80% recorded once. Input material: stem cell memory CD4+ T cells from blood. The receptors originated from a woman in her late teens or twenties with type 1 diabetes.

This clone was seen only once. The chain is built from TRBV9 and TRBJ2-3; 11 nucleotides match TRBD2. Germline values: CDR1 SGDLS, CDR2 YYNGEE. V lost 4 bases to trimming and J lost 0 bases; unmatched junction nucleotides: 4. The CDR3 has 16 residues. DNA for the CDR3: TGTGCCAGCAGCCCCTGGACTAGCGGGAGCACAGATACGCAGTATTTT. Its translation is CASSPWTSGSTDTQYF.

V gene TRBV6-6 combines with J gene TRBJ2-7; tentative D call: TRBD1 (6 bases). Trimming removed 6 bases at V and 3 bases at J, with 12 bases between. CDR1 and CDR2 (germline): MNHNY, SVGAGI (reference sequence). The CDR3 totals 13 residues. The CDR3 DNA reads as TGTGCCAGCAGCATACAGGGTCACTACGAGCAGTACGTC. As protein: CASSIQGHYEQYV.

A note on this clone: The sample has other DNA sequences that encode this CDR3 too. This chain links TRBV11-2 with TRBJ2-1, with TRBD1 matching over 9 bases. The CDR3 consists of 14 residues. With 5 bases clipped from V and 5 bases from J, the junction kept 4 bases outside the gene matches. Germline CDR1 SGHAT, CDR2 FQNNGV. CDR3 nucleotides: TGTGCCAGCAGCCGATGGACAGGGGACAATGAGCAGTTCTTC. Its translation: CASSRWTGDNEQFF. Using reference TRBV11-2 and TRBJ2-1 for the parts outside the CDR3, the full variable domain is EAGVAQSPRYKIIEKRQSVAFWCNPISGHATLYWYQQILGQGPKLLIQFQNNGVVDDSQLPKDRFSAERLKGVDSTLKIQPAKLEDSAVYLCASSRWTGDNEQFFGPGTRLTVL.

The gene calls are TRBV11-2 and TRBJ2-3; TRBD1 might be the D (5 bases). The V gene lost 2 bases and the J gene lost 5 bases, with 11 bases spanning the gap. The CDR3 spans 14 residues. Germline V CDR1 and CDR2: SGHAT, FQNNGV. The CDR3 is CASSLIRGLDTQYF. The CDR3 region has the DNA TGTGCCAGCAGCTTAATAAGGGGCCTAGATACGCAGTATTTT.

The V gene is TRBV30, the J gene TRBJ1-2, with D possibly matching TRBD1 (5 bases). Germline V gene sequence: CDR1 GTSNPN, CDR2 SVGIG (reference sequence). The germline V and J ends were trimmed by 0 bases and 8 bases, with 19 bases remaining between them. The CDR3 covers 15 residues. The CDR3 DNA reads as TGTGCCTGGAGTGTACGGCGAGGAGGGGTCGGGGGCTACACCTTC. Translation: CAWSVRRGGVGGYTF.

J is TRBJ2-2 and V is TRBV5-1; a possible D gene is TRBD2 (5 bases). The V gene's germline CDR1 is SGHRS and CDR2 YFSETQ. Trimming took 0 bases from V and 5 from J, leaving 14 bases between them. The CDR3 is made up of 16 amino acids. The CDR3 spells CASSLGQLRGTGELFF. The CDR3 region has the DNA TGCGCCAGCAGCTTGGGTCAGTTACGAGGGACCGGGGAGCTGTTTTTT. Based on the CDR3 plus reference TRBV5-1 and TRBJ2-2, the full variable domain is KAGVTQTPRYLIKTRGQQVTLSCSPISGHRSVSWYQQTPGQGLQFLFEYFSETQRNKGNFPGRFSGRQFSNSRSEMNVSTLELGDSALYLCASSLGQLRGTGELFFGEGSRLTVL.

This chain connects TRBV18 to TRBJ2-4; D unclear. With 3 bases removed from V and 8 bases from J, the gap between germline ends came to 8 bases. The CDR3 totals 12 residues. Looked up from germline, CDR1 is KGHSH and CDR2 is LQKENI. The chain's CDR3 is CASSPPGDIQYF. The CDR3 DNA reads TGTGCCAGCTCACCCCCCGGAGACATTCAGTACTTC. The whole variable domain, filled in from reference TRBV18 and TRBJ2-4, reads NAGVMQNPRHLVRRRGQEARLRCSPMKGHSHVYWYRQLPEEGLKFMVYLQKENIIDESGMPKERFSAEFPKEGPSILRIQQVVRGDSAAYFCASSPPGDIQYFGAGTRLSVL.

This clone was recorded once. This rearrangement joins TRBV27 to TRBJ1-5; D perhaps matches TRBD1 (5 bases). CDR3 size: 15 residues. Germline V gives CDR1 MNHEY, CDR2 SMNVEV (reference sequence). Trimming removed 3 bases at V and 1 base at J, with 10 bases between. CDR3 loop: CASSLFGGSNQPQHF. The CDR3 region has the DNA TGTGCCAGCAGTTTGTTTGGGGGGAGCAATCAGCCCCAGCATTTT.

The chain is built from TRBV11-2 and TRBJ2-2; D remains ambiguous. The CDR3 covers 15 residues. V shed 5 bases and J shed 5 bases, with 15 bases lying between them. CDR1 and CDR2 from the germline V gene are SGHAT and FQNNGV. The CDR3 protein is CASSPAREETGELFF. The DNA for the CDR3 is TGTGCCAGCAGCCCAGCGAGAGAGGAGACCGGGGAGCTGTTTTTT.

The CDR3 DNA reads as TGTGCCAGCAGCTTTCCGGGACAGGGGAATGAGCAGTTCTTC. Its translation: CASSFPGQGNEQFF. This chain joins TRBV5-4 and TRBJ2-1, with 10 bases fitting TRBD1. V trimming: 2 bases; J trimming: 7 bases; junction bases outside the gene matches: 3. In germline, CDR1 is SGHNT, CDR2 YYREEE (reference sequence). This CDR3 spans 14 amino acids.

The rearrangement links TRBV21-1 to TRBJ2-2; no check of the table's D call, TRBD1, against the DNA was made. TRBV21-1 is recorded as a pseudogene. The CDR3 extends over 17 amino acids. In DNA, the CDR3 is TGTGCCAGCAGCAAAAACCCGGGACAGGGAGACACCGGGGAGCTGTTTTTT. It yields the protein CASSKNPGQGDTGELFF.

The chain uses TRBV27 and TRBJ2-2; TRBD2 matches at 9 bases. Germline values: CDR1 MNHEY, CDR2 SMNVEV (reference sequence). The CDR3 spans 14 residues. The V segment lost 5 bases and the J segment 8 bases; nucleotides outside the gene matches: 6. The CDR3 region is CASSGSGRLGELFF. CDR3 bases: TGTGCCAGCAGTGGTAGCGGGAGACTGGGGGAGCTGTTTTTT.

The V call is TRBV18, the J call TRBJ1-1; 7 bases agree with TRBD1. Germline values: CDR1 KGHSH, CDR2 LQKENI. This CDR3 comprises 15 residues. Trimming cost V 4 bases and J 0 bases; bases outside gene matches: 5. CDR3 residues: CASSQGTVMNTEAFF. The CDR3 DNA reads TGTGCCAGCTCACAAGGGACAGTTATGAACACTGAAGCTTTCTTT. Based on the CDR3 plus reference TRBV18 and TRBJ1-1, the full variable domain is NAGVMQNPRHLVRRRGQEARLRCSPMKGHSHVYWYRQLPEEGLKFMVYLQKENIIDESGMPKERFSAEFPKEGPSILRIQQVVRGDSAAYFCASSQGTVMNTEAFFGQGTRLTVV.

This rearrangement joins TRBV18 to TRBJ1-2; TRBD1 matches 8 bases. The length of the CDR3 is 16 residues. The V gene's germline CDR1 is KGHSH and CDR2 LQKENI. V gave up 0 bases and J gave up 4 bases; unmatched junction bases: 7. The CDR3 spells CASSPPRGQGRYGYTF. In nucleotides, the CDR3 is TGTGCCAGCTCACCACCCAGGGGGCAAGGTCGCTATGGCTACACCTTC.

The chain joins TRBV2 to TRBJ2-7, with 11 bases identical to TRBD1. V shed 7 bases and J 4 bases; nucleotides not matched to a gene: 6. Germline assignment: CDR1 SNHLY and CDR2 FYNNEI. The CDR3 contains 14 residues. Written as DNA, the CDR3 is TGTGCCAGCAACCTGGACAGGGGGCGATACGAGCAGTACTTC. As protein: CASNLDRGRYEQYF.

The gene calls are TRBV19 and TRBJ2-3, with no clear D. The CDR3 is made up of 13 amino acids. Trimming took off 7 bases at V and 0 bases at J, with 8 bases between the two ends. Germline CDR1 is LNHDA and CDR2 is SQIVND (reference sequence). DNA of the CDR3: TGTGCCAGTACCCCGACTAGCACAGATACGCAGTATTTT. Protein sequence: CASTPTSTDTQYF.

This rearrangement joins TRBV9 to TRBJ2-1, with D unclear. The ends were cut back, 0 bases at V and 3 bases at J, with 7 bases in the middle. Germline-derived CDR1 and CDR2 are SGDLS and YYNGEE. This CDR3 is 14 amino acids long. The CDR3 sequence: CASSVEYYYNEQFF. The DNA of the CDR3 is TGTGCCAGCAGCGTAGAGTACTACTACAATGAGCAGTTCTTC.

This clone was seen only a few times. The DNA of the CDR3 is TGCAGCGTTGAAGACCCTACGGGGACAGGGGGCATATTTAATACGCAGTATTTT. Translating gives CSVEDPTGTGGIFNTQYF. The V call is TRBV29-1, the J call TRBJ2-3, with 12 nucleotides matching TRBD1. The CDR3 is 18 amino acids. The germline gives CDR1 SQVTM, CDR2 ANQGSEA. V shed 0 bases, J shed 7 bases, and the junction held 14 bases outside the gene matches.

CDR3 nucleotides: TGTGCCAGCAGCTTCCCTAACAGGGGGCTCGATGAGCAGTTCTTC. Protein sequence: CASSFPNRGLDEQFF. The chain couples TRBV7-9 to TRBJ2-1; TRBD1 matches 9 bases. V lost 3 bases to trimming and J lost 8 bases; unmatched junction nucleotides: 8. There are 15 residues in the CDR3. The V gene's germline CDR1 is SEHNR and CDR2 FQNEAQ (reference sequence).

V usage is TRBV5-1 and J usage is TRBJ2-1, with D possibly TRBD1 on 5 matching bases. V lost 0 bases, J lost 15 bases, and 22 bases lay in between. Germline V CDR1 and CDR2: SGHRS, YFSETQ. The CDR3 extends over 15 amino acids. The CDR3 sequence: CASSLDSRANSLTFF. The CDR3 region has the DNA TGCGCCAGCAGCTTGGATAGCAGGGCCAATAGCCTTACGTTCTTC.

The chain combines TRBV5-1 with TRBJ2-1; 12 bases map to TRBD2. The germline V gene has CDR1 SGHRS and CDR2 YFSETQ. The V gene end was trimmed by 8 bases and the J gene end by 5 bases; junction bases not matched to a gene: 5. The CDR3 is made up of 14 amino acids. Here the CDR3 DNA reads TGCGCCAGTAAGACTAGCGGGAGCCACAATGAGCAGTTCTTC. Translated, it gives CASKTSGSHNEQFF.

This chain uses TRBV5-1 with TRBJ2-7; D perhaps matches TRBD2 (6 bases). CDR3 length: 15 amino acids. The V gene's germline CDR1 is SGHRS and CDR2 YFSETQ. V lost 4 bases and J 1 base, leaving 15 bases between the germline ends. Here the CDR3 reads CASSPVSGVSYEQYF. Here the CDR3 DNA reads TGCGCCAGCAGCCCCGTCTCGGGAGTATCCTACGAGCAGTACTTC.